This TCR beta chain was captured in a study of beta chain features in type 1 diabetes. The study's findings and limits: The similarity of naive, central memory and Treg TCRB repertoires appeared greater among patients than among healthy donors.

The CDR3 covers 14 residues. V lost 10 bases and J lost 2; bases outside the gene matches: 8. Looked up from germline, CDR1 is PRHDT and CDR2 is FYEKMQ (reference sequence). Expressed TCRB transcripts got sequenced, as all isolated RNA was reverse transcribed. The repertoire was sequenced with immunoSEQ multiplex PCR; TCRdb's copy has only in-frame clones and lacks some. Among fewer than 250,000 clones listed, 68% were seen once. As regards this clone: As yet, its antigen is unknown.

Sequencing was done on a sample of naive CD4+ T cells from blood. The chain is built from TRBV13 and TRBJ2-3, with TRBD2 identical over 8 bases. The TCR sequence derives from a man younger than 45 in good health. CDR3 loop: CATTWRGVTDTQYF. The DNA for the CDR3 is TGTGCCACCACCTGGCGGGGGGTCACAGATACGCAGTATTTT.